This T cell receptor beta chain was sequenced in a study of blood T cell repertoires in COVID-19. Study context: T cells, B-cell-depleted T cells, or PBMCs provided the cDNA or gDNA that served as material.

Per germline, CDR1 MNHEY and CDR2 SVGAGI. V shed 6 bases, J shed 7 bases, and the junction held 10 bases outside the gene matches. CDR3 length: 15 residues. Authors' analysis steps: Nucleated cell number was recorded as an estimate derived from reference gene primer amplification. Using immunoSEQ multiplex PCR, the repertoire was profiled, and TCRdb retains in-frame clones only, with some absent. That table supplies the V and J calls and clone size; D and trimming were determined from the DNA. The data show more than 45,000 clones, just under 90% seen once. V and J are TRBV6-5 and TRBJ1-5; 9 bases align to TRBD1. This receptor was obtained from a man aged 55 to 70 with acute or convalescent COVID-19. The sequencing input was peripheral blood. CDR3 residues: CASSPGTGREQPQHF. The DNA for the CDR3 is TGTGCCAGCAGCCCCGGGACAGGGAGAGAACAGCCCCAGCATTTT.